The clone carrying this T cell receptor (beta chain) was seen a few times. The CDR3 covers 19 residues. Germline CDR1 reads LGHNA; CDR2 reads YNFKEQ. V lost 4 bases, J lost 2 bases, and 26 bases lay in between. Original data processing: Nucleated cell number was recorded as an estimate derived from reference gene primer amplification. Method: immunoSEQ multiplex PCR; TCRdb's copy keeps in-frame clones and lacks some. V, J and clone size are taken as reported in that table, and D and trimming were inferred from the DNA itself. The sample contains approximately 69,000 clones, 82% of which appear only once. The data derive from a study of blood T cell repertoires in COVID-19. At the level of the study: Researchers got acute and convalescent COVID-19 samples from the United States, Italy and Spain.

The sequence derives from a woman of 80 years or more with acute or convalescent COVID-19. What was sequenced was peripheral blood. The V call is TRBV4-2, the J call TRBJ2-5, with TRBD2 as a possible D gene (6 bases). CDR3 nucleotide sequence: TGTGCCAGCAGCCTCGGACAAACGGACTATCTGGGATCACAAGAGACCCAGTACTTC. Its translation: CASSLGQTDYLGSQETQYF.